This TCR beta chain comes out of a study of glioma-infiltrating T cells. Regarding the study as a whole: Very few CDR3 sequences were shared between tissue and blood.

Using RNA template, CDR3s of TCR alpha and beta were amplified with iRepertoire arm-PCR. From the multiplex PCR reads, TCRdb called clonotypes with MiXCR, one entry per CDR3 protein. The sample lists about 190,000 distinct CDR3 sequences; approximately 30% were seen once. The CDR3 sequence is 15 residues long. The germline V gene encodes CDR1 MDHEN and CDR2 SYDVKM. V dropped 6 bases and J dropped 4; count of bases not matched to a gene: 11. Comment on this clonotype: The antigen is undetermined. This likely comes from a read error, as the CDR3 has no conserved phenylalanine or tryptophan at its end.

This chain connects TRBV28 to TRBJ1-1; 7 bases map to TRBD1. Material: glioma tissue, nonneoplastic brain tissue, or PBMCs (not recorded which). The source of this sequence is a human donor with low-grade glioma or glioblastoma, undergoing nonglioma brain surgery, or in good health (not recorded which). CDR3 sequence: CASRQDRDGATEAFL. The CDR3 coding sequence is TGTGCCAGCAGACAAGACAGGGATGGTGCCACTGAAGCTTTCCTT.